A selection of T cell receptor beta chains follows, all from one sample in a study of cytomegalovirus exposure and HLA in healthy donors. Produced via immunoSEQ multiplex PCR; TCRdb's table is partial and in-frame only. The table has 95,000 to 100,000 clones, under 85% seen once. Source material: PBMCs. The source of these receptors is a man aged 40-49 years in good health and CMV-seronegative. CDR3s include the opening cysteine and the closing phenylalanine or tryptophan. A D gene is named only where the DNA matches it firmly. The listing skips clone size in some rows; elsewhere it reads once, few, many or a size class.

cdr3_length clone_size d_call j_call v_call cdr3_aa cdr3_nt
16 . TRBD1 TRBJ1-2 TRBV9 CASSVADRGLGYGYTF TGTGCCAGCAGCGTAGCCGACAGGGGGCTCGGCTATGGCTACACCTTC
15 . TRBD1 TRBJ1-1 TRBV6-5 CASSRGTGMNTEAFF TGTGCCAGCAGTCGAGGGACAGGGATGAACACTGAAGCTTTCTTT
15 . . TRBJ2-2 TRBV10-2 CASHQPPRAPGELFF TGCGCCTCTCATCAACCTCCCAGGGCCCCCGGGGAGCTGTTTTTT
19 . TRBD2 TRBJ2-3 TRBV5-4 CASSPFFVVSGAGTDTQYF TGTGCCAGCAGCCCGTTTTTCGTTGTAAGCGGGGCCGGCACAGATACGCAGTATTTT
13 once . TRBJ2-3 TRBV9 CASSVVQGRLQYF TGTGCCAGCAGCGTAGTGCAGGGTCGTTTGCAGTATTTT
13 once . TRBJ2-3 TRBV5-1 CASSETGTDTQYF TGCGCCAGCAGCGAGACAGGCACAGATACGCAGTATTTT
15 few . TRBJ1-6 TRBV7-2 CASSLVGGGNSPLHF TGTGCCAGCAGCTTAGTCGGGGGAGGAAATTCACCCCTCCACTTT
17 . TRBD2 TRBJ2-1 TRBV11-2 CASSHPLAGSVYNEQFF TGTGCCAGCAGCCACCCACTAGCGGGGAGCGTCTACAATGAGCAGTTCTTC
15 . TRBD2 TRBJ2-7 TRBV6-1 CASSWGGRNSYEQYF TGTGCCAGCAGCTGGGGAGGGAGGAACTCCTACGAGCAGTACTTC
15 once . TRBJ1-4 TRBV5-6 CASSWSTGANEKLFF TGTGCCAGCAGCTGGTCGACAGGTGCTAATGAAAAACTGTTTTTT
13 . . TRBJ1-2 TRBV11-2 CASRQKGDIGYTF TGTGCCAGCAGACAAAAAGGGGATATCGGCTACACCTTC
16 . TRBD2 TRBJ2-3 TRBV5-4 CASSLVAGLPSDTQYF TGTGCCAGCAGCTTGGTAGCGGGCCTACCCTCAGATACGCAGTATTTT
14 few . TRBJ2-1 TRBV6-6 CASTMGGGGNEQFF TGTGCCAGCACCATGGGAGGAGGAGGCAATGAGCAGTTCTTC
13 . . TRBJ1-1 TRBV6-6 CASDQPEGTEAFF TGTGCCAGCGACCAGCCCGAGGGCACTGAAGCTTTCTTT
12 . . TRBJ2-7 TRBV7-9 CASSPQGDIVDF TGTGCCAGCAGCCCCCAAGGGGATATCGTAGACTTC
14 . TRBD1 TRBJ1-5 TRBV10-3 CAIKQGAGNQPQHF TGTGCCATCAAACAGGGGGCCGGCAATCAGCCCCAGCATTTT
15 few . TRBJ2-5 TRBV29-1 CSVDKRQRAEETQYF TGCAGCGTTGACAAACGGCAGAGGGCTGAAGAGACCCAGTACTTC
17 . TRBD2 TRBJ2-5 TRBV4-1 CASSQDPATSGQETQYF TGCGCCAGTAGCCAAGATCCGGCGACTAGCGGTCAAGAGACCCAGTACTTC
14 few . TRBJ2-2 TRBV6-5 CASSYGPFTGELFF TGTGCCAGCAGTTACGGCCCCTTCACCGGGGAGCTGTTTTTT
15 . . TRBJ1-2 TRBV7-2 CASSLARAAAYGYTF TGTGCCAGCAGCTTAGCCCGAGCGGCAGCATATGGCTACACCTTC